The present T cell receptor beta chain was sequenced within a study of identical twins. Study-wide findings and caveats: Beta out-of-frame sequences showed weaker excess sharing between twins.

Turning to this clonotype: Its antigen is currently unknown.

A template switching step contributed a universal primer site, while unique molecular identifiers were present in the cDNA. In TCRdb, the 5' RACE reads were re-called with MiXCR into one record per CDR3 protein. The table lists approximately 600,000 distinct CDR3 sequences, more than 9% of them singletons. This CDR3 contains 15 residues. V lost 4 bases and J lost 6; bases outside the gene matches: 7. In germline, CDR1 is MGHRA, CDR2 YSYEKL. These same data were also listed under a study on yellow fever vaccine responses in identical twins.

The sequencing sample was made of PBMCs. The chain carries TRBV4-1 and TRBJ2-1; 9 nucleotides line up with TRBD2. The origin of this receptor is a woman under 30 in good health. CDR3 nucleotides: TGCGCCAGCAGCCCAAACTTGGGACTAGCCAATGAGCAGTTCTTC. This sequence encodes CASSPNLGLANEQFF.